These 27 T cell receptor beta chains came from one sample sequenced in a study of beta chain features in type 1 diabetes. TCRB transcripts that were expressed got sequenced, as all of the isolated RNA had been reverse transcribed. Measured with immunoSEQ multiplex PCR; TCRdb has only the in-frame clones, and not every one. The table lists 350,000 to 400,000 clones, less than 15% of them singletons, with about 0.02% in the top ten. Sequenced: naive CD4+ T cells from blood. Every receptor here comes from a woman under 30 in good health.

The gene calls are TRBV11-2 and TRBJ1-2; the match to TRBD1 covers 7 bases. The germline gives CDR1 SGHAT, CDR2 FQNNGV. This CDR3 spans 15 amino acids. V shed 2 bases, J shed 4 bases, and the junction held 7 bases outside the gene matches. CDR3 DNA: TGTGCCAGCAGCTTAACTACAGGGGTCAGCTATGGCTACACCTTC. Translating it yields CASSLTTGVSYGYTF.

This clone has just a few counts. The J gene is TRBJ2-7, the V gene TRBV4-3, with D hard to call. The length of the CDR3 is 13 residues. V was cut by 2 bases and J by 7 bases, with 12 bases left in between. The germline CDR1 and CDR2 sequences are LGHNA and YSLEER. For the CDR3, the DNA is TGCGCCAGCAGCCAACCGCTCAACACAGAGCAGTACTTC. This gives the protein CASSQPLNTEQYF.

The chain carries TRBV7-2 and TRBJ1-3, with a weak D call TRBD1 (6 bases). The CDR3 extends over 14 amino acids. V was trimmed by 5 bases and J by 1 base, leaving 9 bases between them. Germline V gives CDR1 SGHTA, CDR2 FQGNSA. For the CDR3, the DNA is TGTGCCAGCAGCAGAACAGGGTCTGGAAACACCATATATTTT. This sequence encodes CASSRTGSGNTIYF.

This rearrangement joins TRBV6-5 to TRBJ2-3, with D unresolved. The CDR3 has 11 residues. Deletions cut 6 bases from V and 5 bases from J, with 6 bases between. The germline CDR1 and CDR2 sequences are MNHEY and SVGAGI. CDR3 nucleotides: TGTGCCAGCAGCCAACAAGATACGCAGTATTTT. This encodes CASSQQDTQYF.

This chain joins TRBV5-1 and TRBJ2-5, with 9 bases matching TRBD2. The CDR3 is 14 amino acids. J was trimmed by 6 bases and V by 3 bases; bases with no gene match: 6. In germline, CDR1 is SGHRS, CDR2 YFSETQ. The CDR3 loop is CASSSGLAGKTQYF. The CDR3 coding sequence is TGCGCCAGCAGCTCGGGACTAGCCGGAAAGACCCAGTACTTC.

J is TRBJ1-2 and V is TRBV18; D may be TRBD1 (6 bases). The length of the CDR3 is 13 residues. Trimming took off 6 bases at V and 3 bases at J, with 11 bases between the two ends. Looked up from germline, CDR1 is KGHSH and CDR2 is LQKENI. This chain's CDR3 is CASSRDTDYGYTF. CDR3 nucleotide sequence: TGTGCCAGCTCGAGGGACACGGACTATGGCTACACCTTC.

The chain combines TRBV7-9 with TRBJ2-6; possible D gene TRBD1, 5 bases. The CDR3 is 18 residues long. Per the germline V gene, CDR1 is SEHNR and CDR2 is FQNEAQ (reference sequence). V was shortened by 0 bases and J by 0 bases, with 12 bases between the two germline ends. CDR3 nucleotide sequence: TGTGCCAGCAGCTTAGCTGATAGGGGCTCCTCTGGGGCCAACGTCCTGACTTTC. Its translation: CASSLADRGSSGANVLTF.

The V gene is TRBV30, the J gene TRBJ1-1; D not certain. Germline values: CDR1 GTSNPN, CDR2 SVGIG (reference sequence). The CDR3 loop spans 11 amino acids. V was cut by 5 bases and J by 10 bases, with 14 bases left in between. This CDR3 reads CAWGHGRGAFF. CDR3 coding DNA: TGTGCCTGGGGGCATGGGCGGGGAGCTTTCTTT. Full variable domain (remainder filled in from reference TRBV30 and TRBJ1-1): SQTIHQWPATLVQPVGSPLSLECTVEGTSNPNLYWYRQAAGRGLQLLFYSVGIGQISSEVPQNLSASRPQDRQFILSSKKLLLSDSGFYLCAWGHGRGAFFGQGTRLTVV.

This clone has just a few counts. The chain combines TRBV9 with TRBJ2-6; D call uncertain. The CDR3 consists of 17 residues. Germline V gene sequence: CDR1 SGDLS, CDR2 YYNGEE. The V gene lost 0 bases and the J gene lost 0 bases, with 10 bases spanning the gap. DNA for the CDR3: TGTGCCAGCAGCGTAGGGTTGGCAGACTCTGGGGCCAACGTCCTGACTTTC. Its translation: CASSVGLADSGANVLTF.

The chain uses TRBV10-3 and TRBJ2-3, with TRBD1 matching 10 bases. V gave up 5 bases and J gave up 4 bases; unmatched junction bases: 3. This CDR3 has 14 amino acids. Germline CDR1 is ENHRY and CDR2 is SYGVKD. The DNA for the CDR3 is TGTGCCATCAGTTCCGGGACAGGGGCAGATACGCAGTATTTT. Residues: CAISSGTGADTQYF.

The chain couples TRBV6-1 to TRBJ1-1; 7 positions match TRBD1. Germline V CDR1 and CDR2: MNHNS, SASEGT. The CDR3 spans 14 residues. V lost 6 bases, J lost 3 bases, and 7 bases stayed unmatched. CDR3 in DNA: TGTGCCAGCAGGGATTGGACAGGAGACACTGAAGCTTTCTTT. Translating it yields CASRDWTGDTEAFF.

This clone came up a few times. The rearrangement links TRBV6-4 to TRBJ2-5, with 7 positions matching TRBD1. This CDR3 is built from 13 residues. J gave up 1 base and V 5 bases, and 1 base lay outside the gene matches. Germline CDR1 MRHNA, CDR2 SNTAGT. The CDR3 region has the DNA TGTGCCAGCAGTAGGGACAGCCAAGAGACCCAGTACTTC. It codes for CASSRDSQETQYF.

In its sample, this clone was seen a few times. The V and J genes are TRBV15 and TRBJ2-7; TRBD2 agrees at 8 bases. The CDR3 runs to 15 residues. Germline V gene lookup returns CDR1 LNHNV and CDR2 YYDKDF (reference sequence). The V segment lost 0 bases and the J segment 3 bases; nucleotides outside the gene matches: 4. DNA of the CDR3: TGTGCCACCAGCAGAGAGTTGCTAGCGGGCTACGAGCAGTACTTC. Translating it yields CATSRELLAGYEQYF.

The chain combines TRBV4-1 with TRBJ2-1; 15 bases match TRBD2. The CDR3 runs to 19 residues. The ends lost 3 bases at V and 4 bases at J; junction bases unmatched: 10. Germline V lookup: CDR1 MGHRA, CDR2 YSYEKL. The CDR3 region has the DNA TGCGCCAGCAGCCACCTCAGTGGGACTAGCGGGAGGAGGTACAATGAGCAGTTCTTC. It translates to CASSHLSGTSGRRYNEQFF.

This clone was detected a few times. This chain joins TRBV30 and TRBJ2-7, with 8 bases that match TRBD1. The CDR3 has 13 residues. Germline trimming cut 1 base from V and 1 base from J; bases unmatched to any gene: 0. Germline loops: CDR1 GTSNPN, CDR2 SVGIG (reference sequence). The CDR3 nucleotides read TGTGCCTGGAGTGGGACAGGGTCCTACGAGCAGTACTTC. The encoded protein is CAWSGTGSYEQYF.

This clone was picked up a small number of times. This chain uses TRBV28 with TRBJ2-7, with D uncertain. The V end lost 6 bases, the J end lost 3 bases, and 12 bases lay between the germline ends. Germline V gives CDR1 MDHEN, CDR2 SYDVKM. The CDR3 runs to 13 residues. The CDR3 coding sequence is TGTGCCAGCAGAAGTCAGGAAATCTACGAGCAGTACTTC. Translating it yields CASRSQEIYEQYF.

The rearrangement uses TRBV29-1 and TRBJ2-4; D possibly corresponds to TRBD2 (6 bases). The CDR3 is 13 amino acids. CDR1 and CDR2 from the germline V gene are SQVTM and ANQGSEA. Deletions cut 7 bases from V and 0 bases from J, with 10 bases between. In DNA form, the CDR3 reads TGCAGCGCCCGGGAGCTAGCCAAAAACATTCAGTACTTC. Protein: CSARELAKNIQYF.

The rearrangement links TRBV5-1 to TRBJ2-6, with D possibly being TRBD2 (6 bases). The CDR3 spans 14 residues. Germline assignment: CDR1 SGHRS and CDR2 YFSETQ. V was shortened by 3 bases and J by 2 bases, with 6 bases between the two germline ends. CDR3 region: CASSWGAGANVLTF. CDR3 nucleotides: TGCGCCAGCAGCTGGGGGGCTGGGGCCAACGTCCTGACTTTC.

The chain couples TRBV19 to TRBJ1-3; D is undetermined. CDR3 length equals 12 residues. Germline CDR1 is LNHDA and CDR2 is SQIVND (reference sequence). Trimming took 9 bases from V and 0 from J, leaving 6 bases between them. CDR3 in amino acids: CASSYSGNTIYF. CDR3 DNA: TGTGCCAGCAGTTACTCTGGAAACACCATATATTTT.

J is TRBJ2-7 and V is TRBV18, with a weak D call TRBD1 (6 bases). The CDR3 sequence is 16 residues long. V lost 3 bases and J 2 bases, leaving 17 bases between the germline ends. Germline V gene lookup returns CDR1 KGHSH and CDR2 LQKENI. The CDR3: CASSPGGGVRTYEQYF. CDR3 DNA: TGTGCCAGCTCACCTGGTGGGGGCGTAAGGACCTACGAGCAGTACTTC.

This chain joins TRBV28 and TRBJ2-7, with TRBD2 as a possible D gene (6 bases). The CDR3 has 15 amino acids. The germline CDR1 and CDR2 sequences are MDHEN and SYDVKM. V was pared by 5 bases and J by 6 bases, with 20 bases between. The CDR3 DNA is TGTGCCAGCAGTCCCCCGGAGCGGCGGGGCTCCGAGCAGTACTTC. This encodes CASSPPERRGSEQYF.

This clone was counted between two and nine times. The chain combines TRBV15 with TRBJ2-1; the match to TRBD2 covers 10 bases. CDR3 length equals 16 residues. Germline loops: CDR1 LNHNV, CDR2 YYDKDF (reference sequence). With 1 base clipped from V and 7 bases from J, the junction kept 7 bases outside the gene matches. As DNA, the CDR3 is TGTGCCACCAGCAGAGGCGAGCGGGAGGGCCCAAATGAGCAGTTCTTC. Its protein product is CATSRGEREGPNEQFF.

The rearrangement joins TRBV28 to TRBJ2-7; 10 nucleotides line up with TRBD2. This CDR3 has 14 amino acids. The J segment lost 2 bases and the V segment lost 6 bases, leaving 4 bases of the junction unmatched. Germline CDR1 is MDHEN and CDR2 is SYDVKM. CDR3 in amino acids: CASRSSGSAYEQYF. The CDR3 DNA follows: TGTGCCAGCAGATCTAGCGGGAGTGCCTACGAGCAGTACTTC.

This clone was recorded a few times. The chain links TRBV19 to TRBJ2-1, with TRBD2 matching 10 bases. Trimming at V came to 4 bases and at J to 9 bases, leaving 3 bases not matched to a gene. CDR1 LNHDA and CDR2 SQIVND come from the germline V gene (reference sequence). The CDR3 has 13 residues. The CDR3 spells CASSRSGRVEQFF. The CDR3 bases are TGTGCCAGTAGTAGGAGCGGGAGGGTTGAGCAGTTCTTC.

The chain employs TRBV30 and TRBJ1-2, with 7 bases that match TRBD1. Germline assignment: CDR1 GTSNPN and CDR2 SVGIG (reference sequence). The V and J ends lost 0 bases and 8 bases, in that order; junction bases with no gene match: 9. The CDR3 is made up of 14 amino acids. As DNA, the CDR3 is TGTGCCTGGAGTGTAAAACAGGGGACGGGGGGCTACACCTTC. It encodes CAWSVKQGTGGYTF.

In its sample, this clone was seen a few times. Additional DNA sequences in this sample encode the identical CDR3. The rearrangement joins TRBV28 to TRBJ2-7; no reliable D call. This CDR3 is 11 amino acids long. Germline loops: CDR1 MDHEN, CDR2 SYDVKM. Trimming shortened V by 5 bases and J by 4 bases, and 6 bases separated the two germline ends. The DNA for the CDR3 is TGTGCCAGCAGTACATATTACGAGCAGTACTTC. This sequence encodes CASSTYYEQYF.

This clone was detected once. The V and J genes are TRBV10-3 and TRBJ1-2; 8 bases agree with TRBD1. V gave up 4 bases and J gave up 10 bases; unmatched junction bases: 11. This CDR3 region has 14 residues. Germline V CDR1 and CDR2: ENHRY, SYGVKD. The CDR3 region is CAISGYQGAANYTF. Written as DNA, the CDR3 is TGTGCCATCAGTGGTTATCAGGGGGCGGCGAACTACACCTTC.